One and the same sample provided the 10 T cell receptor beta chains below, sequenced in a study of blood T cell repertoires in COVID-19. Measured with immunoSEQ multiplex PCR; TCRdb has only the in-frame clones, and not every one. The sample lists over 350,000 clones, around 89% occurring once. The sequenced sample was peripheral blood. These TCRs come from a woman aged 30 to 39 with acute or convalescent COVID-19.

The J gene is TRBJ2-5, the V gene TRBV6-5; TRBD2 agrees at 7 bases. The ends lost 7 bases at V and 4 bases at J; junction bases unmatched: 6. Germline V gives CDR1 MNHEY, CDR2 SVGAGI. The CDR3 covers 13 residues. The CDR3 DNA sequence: TGTGCCAGCACCATGGGGGGGTCAGAGACCCAGTACTTC. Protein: CASTMGGSETQYF.

CDR3 in amino acids: CASSPSDLRVDTQYF. The CDR3 DNA sequence: TGCGCCAGCAGCCCTTCTGACTTAAGAGTAGATACGCAGTATTTT. The chain employs TRBV4-1 and TRBJ2-3; D ambiguous. V lost 4 bases and J lost 5, with 16 bases in between. Germline CDR1 MGHRA, CDR2 YSYEKL. The CDR3 has 15 residues.

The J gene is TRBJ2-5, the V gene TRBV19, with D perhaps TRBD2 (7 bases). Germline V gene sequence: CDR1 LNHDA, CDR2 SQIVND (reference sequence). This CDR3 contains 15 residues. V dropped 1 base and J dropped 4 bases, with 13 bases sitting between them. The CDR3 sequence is CASSIGGGAAETQYF. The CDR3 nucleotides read TGTGCCAGTAGTATAGGAGGGGGGGCCGCAGAGACCCAGTACTTC.

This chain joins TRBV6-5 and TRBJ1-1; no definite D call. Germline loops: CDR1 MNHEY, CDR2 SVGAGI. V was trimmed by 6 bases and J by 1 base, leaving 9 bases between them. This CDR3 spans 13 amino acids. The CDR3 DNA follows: TGTGCCAGCAGCTTCGGGGAGAACACTGAAGCTTTCTTT. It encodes CASSFGENTEAFF.

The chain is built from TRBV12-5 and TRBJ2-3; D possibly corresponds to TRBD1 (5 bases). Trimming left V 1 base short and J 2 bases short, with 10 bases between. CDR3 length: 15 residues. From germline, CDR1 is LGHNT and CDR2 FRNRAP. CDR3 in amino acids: CASGLGQTFTDTQYF. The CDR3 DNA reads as TGTGCTAGTGGTTTGGGACAGACATTCACAGATACGCAGTATTTT.

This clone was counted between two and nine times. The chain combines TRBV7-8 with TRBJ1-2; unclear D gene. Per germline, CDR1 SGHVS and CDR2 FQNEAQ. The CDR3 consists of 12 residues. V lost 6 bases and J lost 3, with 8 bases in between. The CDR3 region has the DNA TGTGCCAGCAGTGCGACTGACTATGGCTACACCTTC. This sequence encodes CASSATDYGYTF.

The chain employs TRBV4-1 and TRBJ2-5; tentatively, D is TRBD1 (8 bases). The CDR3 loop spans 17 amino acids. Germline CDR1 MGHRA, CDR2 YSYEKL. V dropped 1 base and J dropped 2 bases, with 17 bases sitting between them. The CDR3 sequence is CASSQAWTGRGQETQYF. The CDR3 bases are TGCGCCAGCAGCCAAGCTTGGACAGGGAGGGGGCAAGAGACCCAGTACTTC.

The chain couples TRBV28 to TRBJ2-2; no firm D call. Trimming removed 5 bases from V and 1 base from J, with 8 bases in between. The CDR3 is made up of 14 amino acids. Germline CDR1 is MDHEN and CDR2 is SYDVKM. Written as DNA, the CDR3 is TGTGCCAGCAGTAACCACAAGAACACCGGGGAGCTGTTTTTT. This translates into CASSNHKNTGELFF.

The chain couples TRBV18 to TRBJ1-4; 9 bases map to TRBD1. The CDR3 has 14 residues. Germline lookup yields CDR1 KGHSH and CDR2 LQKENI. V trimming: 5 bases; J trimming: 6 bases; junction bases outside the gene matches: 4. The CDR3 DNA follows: TGTGCCAGCTCAATCCGGACAGGGGATGAAAAACTGTTTTTT. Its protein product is CASSIRTGDEKLFF.

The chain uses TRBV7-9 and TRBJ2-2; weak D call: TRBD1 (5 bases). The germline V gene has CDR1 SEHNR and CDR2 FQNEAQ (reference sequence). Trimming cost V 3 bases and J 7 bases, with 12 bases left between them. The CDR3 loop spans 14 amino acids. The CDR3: CASSLKGAVGELFF. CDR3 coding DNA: TGTGCCAGCAGCTTGAAAGGGGCTGTCGGGGAGCTGTTTTTT. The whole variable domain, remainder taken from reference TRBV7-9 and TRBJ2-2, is DTGVSQNPRHKITKRGQNVTFRCDPISEHNRLYWYRQTLGQGPEFLTYFQNEAQLEKSRLLSDRFSAERPKGSFSTLEIQRTEQGDSAMYLCASSLKGAVGELFFGEGSRLTVL.